The clone carrying this T cell receptor beta chain was observed a handful of times. The ends lost 2 bases at V and 0 bases at J; junction bases unmatched: 8. The length of the CDR3 is 18 residues. Looked up from germline, CDR1 is MNHEY and CDR2 is SVGEGT. This specimen belongs to a study of blood T cell repertoires in COVID-19. Clones were sequenced by immunoSEQ multiplex PCR, and TCRdb holds only the in-frame ones, with some missing. The table shows roughly 180,000 clones, with roughly 81% occurring only once. Patients at the Seattle site were enrolled during active infection and followed longitudinally.

This clonotype was obtained from a woman older than 75 with COVID-19, enrolled during active disease. V gene TRBV6-2 or TRBV6-3 combines with J gene TRBJ2-7; 12 nucleotides agree with TRBD1. What was sequenced was peripheral blood. CDR3 protein: CASSYRRDRGRFSYEQYF. The CDR3 DNA sequence: TGTGCCAGCAGTTACCGTCGGGACAGGGGGCGCTTCTCCTACGAGCAGTACTTC.